This entry lists 23 T cell receptor beta chains sequenced from one sample in a study of blood T cell repertoires in COVID-19. The protocol was immunoSEQ multiplex PCR, while the TCRdb copy is restricted to in-frame clones and leaves out a portion. The sample has 300,000 to 400,000 clones; 65% to 90% are singletons. The sample taken for sequencing was PBMCs or T cells enriched from blood (not recorded which). Receptor source: a woman in her thirties or forties with acute COVID-19.

CDR3 loop: CASSIRGGNQPQHF. In DNA, the CDR3 is TGTGCCAGTAGTATAAGGGGTGGCAATCAGCCCCAGCATTTT. V usage is TRBV19 and J usage is TRBJ1-5; D perhaps matches TRBD1 (5 bases). CDR1 and CDR2 (germline): LNHDA, SQIVND (reference sequence). V shed 2 bases and J shed 2 bases, with 7 bases lying between them. The CDR3 spans 14 residues.

The sample holds a few counts of this clone. The CDR3 DNA reads TGTGCCAGTAGCGCCATGACAAACAGGATCCAGGCGGAGACCCAGTACTTC. Its protein product is CASSAMTNRIQAETQYF. This chain links TRBV19 with TRBJ2-5; possibly TRBD1 for D (5 bases). V gave up 6 bases and J gave up 5 bases, with 25 bases separating them. This CDR3 comprises 17 residues. The germline V gene has CDR1 LNHDA and CDR2 SQIVND (reference sequence).

This chain links TRBV9 with TRBJ1-2; unclear D gene. The CDR3 is 14 residues long. Trimming pared 0 bases from V and 8 bases from J, leaving 14 bases between. The germline V gene has CDR1 SGDLS and CDR2 YYNGEE. CDR3 region: CASSVVGGPGGYTF. CDR3 sequence (DNA): TGTGCCAGCAGCGTAGTTGGAGGCCCGGGGGGCTACACCTTC.

The J gene is TRBJ2-2, the V gene TRBV6-2 or TRBV6-3; TRBD2 is a possible D gene (6 bases). V lost 5 bases and J 7 bases, leaving 11 bases between the germline ends. This CDR3 contains 13 residues. Germline V gene sequence: CDR1 MNHEY, CDR2 SVGEGT. In DNA form, the CDR3 reads TGTGCCAGCAGTAAAGGCGGGGTCGGGGAGCTGTTTTTT. Translating gives CASSKGGVGELFF.

This chain links TRBV27 with TRBJ2-7; perhaps TRBD1 as D (6 bases). Trimming cost V 2 bases and J 2 bases, with 19 bases left between them. CDR3 length: 17 amino acids. The germline V gene encodes CDR1 MNHEY and CDR2 SMNVEV (reference sequence). CDR3 sequence: CASSLTPTGTFPYEQYF. In nucleotides, the CDR3 is TGTGCCAGCAGTTTAACACCTACAGGGACCTTTCCCTACGAGCAGTACTTC.

The rearrangement joins TRBV7-2 to TRBJ2-3, with 11 bases lining up with TRBD2. Germline CDR1 is SGHTA and CDR2 is FQGNSA. V was pared by 5 bases and J by 4 bases, with 8 bases of the junction left unmatched. The length of the CDR3 is 16 residues. This CDR3 reads CASSLSSGRIPDTQYF. The CDR3 region has the DNA TGTGCCAGCAGCCTATCTAGCGGGAGGATCCCAGATACGCAGTATTTT.

The genes are TRBV6-5 and TRBJ1-2; D gene unclear. V dropped 0 bases and J dropped 3 bases, with 11 bases sitting between them. Germline V gene lookup returns CDR1 MNHEY and CDR2 SVGAGI. The length of the CDR3 is 15 residues. The DNA of the CDR3 is TGTGCCAGCAGTTACTCGGGGAGTTTGGACTATGGCTACACCTTC. This encodes CASSYSGSLDYGYTF.

The CDR3 region is CASSLRGMGWELFF. In DNA form, the CDR3 reads TGTGCCAGCAGCTTGCGGGGTATGGGATGGGAGCTGTTTTTT. This chain links TRBV5-6 with TRBJ2-2, with D possibly matching TRBD2 (5 bases). The CDR3 runs 14 residues. Germline V gene lookup returns CDR1 SGHDT and CDR2 YYEEEE. Trimming removed 1 base from V and 9 bases from J, with 13 bases in between.

The gene calls are TRBV6-6 and TRBJ2-2, with 16 bases that match TRBD2. The CDR3 runs to 17 residues. Per the germline V gene, CDR1 is MNHNY and CDR2 is SVGAGI (reference sequence). The V gene end was trimmed by 5 bases and the J gene end by 15 bases; junction bases not matched to a gene: 15. CDR3 protein: CASSQGLAGGPRGSMFF. The CDR3 DNA reads TGTGCCAGCAGTCAGGGACTAGCGGGAGGGCCGCGCGGTTCCATGTTTTTT.

The chain carries TRBV4-3 and TRBJ1-2; tentatively, D is TRBD1 (5 bases). The V gene lost 2 bases and the J gene lost 6 bases, with 22 bases spanning the gap. Germline V lookup: CDR1 LGHNA, CDR2 YSLEER. The CDR3 runs to 17 residues. CDR3 loop: CASSQNLGGAQVDGYTF. CDR3 DNA sequence: TGCGCCAGCAGCCAAAATTTGGGAGGGGCGCAGGTGGATGGCTACACCTTC.

The rearrangement joins TRBV7-9 to TRBJ2-1, with TRBD2 identical over 8 bases. The CDR3 is 15 residues long. V trimming: 5 bases; J trimming: 7 bases; junction bases outside the gene matches: 10. The germline V gene encodes CDR1 SEHNR and CDR2 FQNEAQ (reference sequence). The CDR3 bases are TGTGCCAGCAGCCGGCCCGGGACTAGAGAAAATGAGCAGTTCTTC. It specifies CASSRPGTRENEQFF.

The rearrangement joins TRBV9 to TRBJ1-2; 7 bases fit TRBD1. There are 15 residues in the CDR3. Germline assignment: CDR1 SGDLS and CDR2 YYNGEE. J lost 2 bases, V lost 0 bases, and 4 bases had no gene match. CDR3 nucleotides: TGTGCCAGCAGCGTAGCGAGGACAGGAAACTATGGCTACACCTTC. Translated: CASSVARTGNYGYTF.

The chain couples TRBV6-5 to TRBJ1-1; a weak D match, TRBD1 (5 bases). V gave up 5 bases and J gave up 1 base, with 11 bases separating them. The CDR3 consists of 14 residues. From germline, CDR1 is MNHEY and CDR2 SVGAGI. As DNA, the CDR3 is TGTGCCAGCAGTAGACAGATACGGAACACTGAAGCTTTCTTT. This gives the protein CASSRQIRNTEAFF.

The rearrangement joins TRBV11-2 to TRBJ1-4, with a possible D match to TRBD1 (6 bases). The CDR3 contains 16 residues. From germline, CDR1 is SGHAT and CDR2 FQNNGV. Deletions cut 1 base from V and 8 bases from J, with 17 bases between. CDR3 nucleotides: TGTGCCAGCAGCTTAGGGACTCATCCTCAGGGGGAAAAACTGTTTTTT. The encoded protein is CASSLGTHPQGEKLFF.

V gene TRBV18 combines with J gene TRBJ1-3, with 8 bases that match TRBD1. The CDR3 loop spans 15 amino acids. The V gene's germline CDR1 is KGHSH and CDR2 LQKENI. With 4 bases clipped from V and 0 bases from J, the junction kept 2 bases outside the gene matches. The CDR3 sequence: CASSRQGASGNTIYF. CDR3 coding DNA: TGTGCCAGCTCACGTCAGGGGGCCTCTGGAAACACCATATATTTT.

This clone was picked up a small number of times. The chain recombines TRBV2 with TRBJ1-2, with TRBD1 identical over 11 bases. CDR3 length: 13 amino acids. The germline CDR1 and CDR2 sequences are SNHLY and FYNNEI. With V trimmed by 6 bases and J by 7 bases, 4 bases remained unmatched. The CDR3 DNA sequence: TGTGCCAGCAGAGCCGGGACAGGGGGTGGCTACACCTTC. The encoded protein is CASRAGTGGGYTF.

This clone has just one count. A read error may account for a junction end that differs from germline. In DNA form, the CDR3 reads TGTGTCAGCAGCCCGGGGACAGGGTTGGGTGAAGCTTTCTTT. The encoded protein is CVSSPGTGLGEAFF. The rearrangement uses TRBV11-1 and TRBJ1-1; 9 nucleotides line up with TRBD1. Germline values: CDR1 SGHAT, CDR2 FQDESV (reference sequence). This CDR3 is built from 14 residues.

The chain combines TRBV28 with TRBJ2-1; a weak D match, TRBD2 (5 bases). The CDR3 has 13 amino acids. Germline V gene lookup returns CDR1 MDHEN and CDR2 SYDVKM. V lost 6 bases and J 8 bases, leaving 14 bases between the germline ends. The CDR3 DNA reads as TGTGCCAGCAGCCCCCACGGGGTCTATGAGCAGTTCTTC. Protein sequence: CASSPHGVYEQFF.

The chain couples TRBV21-1 to TRBJ1-5. TRBV21-1 is termed a pseudogene. The CDR3 is 16 amino acids. In DNA form, the CDR3 reads TGTGCCAGCAGCAAAGAAATCCCAAGGCGGTATCAGCCCCAGCATTTT. The encoded protein is CASSKEIPRRYQPQHF.

V is TRBV7-2 and J is TRBJ2-5, with D perhaps TRBD2 (6 bases). V lost 5 bases, J lost 4 bases, and 11 bases lay in between. Germline V gene lookup returns CDR1 SGHTA and CDR2 FQGNSA. The CDR3 runs to 13 residues. CDR3 bases: TGTGCCAGCAGCACCGGGACTCGAGAGACCCAGTACTTC. This sequence encodes CASSTGTRETQYF.

This rearrangement joins TRBV18 to TRBJ1-1; D remains unclear. Germline V CDR1 and CDR2: KGHSH, LQKENI. This CDR3 region has 13 residues. V lost 2 bases, J lost 1 base, and 5 bases lay in between. The CDR3 DNA reads TGTGCCAGCTCACCAACCAGGAACACTGAAGCTTTCTTT. Translating gives CASSPTRNTEAFF.

This sequence joins TRBV16 and TRBJ1-2, with D unclear. CDR3 length: 14 residues. V lost 0 bases and J 4 bases, leaving 9 bases between the germline ends. Per germline, CDR1 KGHSY and CDR2 FQNENV. CDR3 sequence: CASSQSPWSYGYTF. The CDR3, as DNA: TGTGCCAGCAGCCAATCGCCTTGGAGCTATGGCTACACCTTC. Full variable domain (rest looked up from reference TRBV16 and TRBJ1-2): GEEVAQTPKHLVRGEGQKAKLYCAPIKGHSYVFWYQQVLKNEFKFLISFQNENVFDETGMPKERFSAKCLPNSPCSLEIQATKLEDSAVYFCASSQSPWSYGYTFGSGTRLTVV.

CDR3 sequence reads: CASSRGLAGYLSYEQYF. CDR3 bases: TGTGCCAGCAGCAGGGGACTAGCGGGATATCTCTCCTACGAGCAGTACTTC. The rearrangement joins TRBV5-6 to TRBJ2-7; 13 bases line up with TRBD2. The CDR3 contains 17 residues. CDR1 is SGHDT, CDR2 YYEEEE, per germline. The V and J ends lost 4 bases and 0 bases, in that order; junction bases with no gene match: 7.